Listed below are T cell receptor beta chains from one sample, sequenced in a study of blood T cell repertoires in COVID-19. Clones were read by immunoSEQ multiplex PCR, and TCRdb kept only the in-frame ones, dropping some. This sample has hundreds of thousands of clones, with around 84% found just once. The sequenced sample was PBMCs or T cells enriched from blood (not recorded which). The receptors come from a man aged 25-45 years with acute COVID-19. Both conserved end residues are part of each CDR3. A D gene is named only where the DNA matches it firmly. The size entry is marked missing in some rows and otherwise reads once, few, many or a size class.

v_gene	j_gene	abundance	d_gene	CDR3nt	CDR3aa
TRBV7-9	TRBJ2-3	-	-	TGTGCCAGCAGCTTAGCGCTGGCGGTCGATACGCAGTATTTT	CASSLALAVDTQYF
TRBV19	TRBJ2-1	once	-	TGTGCCAGTAGCCCAGGGGGGACCGCAGGTGAGCAGTTCTTC	CASSPGGTAGEQFF
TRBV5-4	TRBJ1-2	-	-	TGTGCCAGCAGCCCCCCGGCAACAGGGAGACATGGCTACACCTTC	CASSPPATGRHGYTF
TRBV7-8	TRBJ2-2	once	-	TGTGCCAGCAGCCCAGGAGGGCAAAACACCGGGGAGCTGTTTTTT	CASSPGGQNTGELFF
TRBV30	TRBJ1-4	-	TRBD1	TGTGCCTGGAGTGTGTTGTCCGGGACAGGGGTGGAAAAACTGTTTTTT	CAWSVLSGTGVEKLFF
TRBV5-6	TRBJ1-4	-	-	TGTGCCAGCAGCTTGTCGCGCATTCATAATGAAAAACTGTTTTTT	CASSLSRIHNEKLFF
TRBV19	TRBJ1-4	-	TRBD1	TGTGCCAGTAGTCCCGGGACAGGTCAGGAAAAACTGTTTTTT	CASSPGTGQEKLFF
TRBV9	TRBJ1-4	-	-	TGTGCCAGCAGCCCCCCAGGGTCGACTAATGAAAAACTGTTTTTT	CASSPPGSTNEKLFF
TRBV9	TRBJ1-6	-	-	TGTGCCAGCAGCGTACCAGGTAGCTCCTATAATTCACCCCTCCACTTT	CASSVPGSSYNSPLHF
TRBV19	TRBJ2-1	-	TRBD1	TGTGCCAGTAGTATAATAACAGGGGGCAATGAGCAGTTCTTC	CASSIITGGNEQFF
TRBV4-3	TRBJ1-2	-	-	TGCGCCAGCAGCCAAGAGCGGGACTATGGCTACACCTTC	CASSQERDYGYTF
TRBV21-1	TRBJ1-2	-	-	TGTGCCAGCAGCAACCCAAGGGGCTCCCCTGGCTACACCTTC	CASSNPRGSPGYTF
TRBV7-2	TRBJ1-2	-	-	TGTGCCAGCAGCTCCCGGGGAGCCTTCTATGGCTACACCTTC	CASSSRGAFYGYTF
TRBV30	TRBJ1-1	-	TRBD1	TGTGCCTGGAGTGTAGGCCCCCGGGACAGGGGAATCATGAACACTGAAGCTTTCTTT	CAWSVGPRDRGIMNTEAFF
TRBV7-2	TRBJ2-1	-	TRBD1	TGTGCCAGCAGCCCTTACTGGGACAGACCGAACAATGAGCAGTTCTTC	CASSPYWDRPNNEQFF
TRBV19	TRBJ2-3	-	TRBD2	TGTGCCAGTAGATTTCGCGGGGGGGAAGATACGCAGTATTTT	CASRFRGGEDTQYF
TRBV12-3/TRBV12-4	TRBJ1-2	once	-	TGTGCCAGCAGTTTAACCCAGGGATCCAGCTACACCTTC	CASSLTQGSSYTF
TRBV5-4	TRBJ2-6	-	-	TGTGCCAGCAGCGTTGACAGTGGCTCTGGGGCCAACGTCCTGACTTTC	CASSVDSGSGANVLTF
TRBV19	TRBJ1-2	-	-	TGTGCCAGTAGTAACGCCAGGAACTATGGCTACACCTTC	CASSNARNYGYTF
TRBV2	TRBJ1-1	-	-	TGTGCCAGCACCGGGGGACGGGCCGTGAACACTGAAGCTTTCTTT	CASTGGRAVNTEAFF
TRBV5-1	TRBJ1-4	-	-	TGCGCCAGCAGCGGGAGTTATGCAACTAATGAAAAACTGTTTTTT	CASSGSYATNEKLFF
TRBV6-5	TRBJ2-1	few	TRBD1	TGTGCCAGCAGTCCCGGGACAGCCAACAATGAGCAGTTCTTC	CASSPGTANNEQFF
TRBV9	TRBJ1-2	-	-	TGTGCCAGCAGCCTCATTGACTCGGACTATGGCTACACCTTC	CASSLIDSDYGYTF
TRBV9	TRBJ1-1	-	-	TGTGCCAGCAGCGCGGGGGGGCCGGGTCTGAACACTGAAGCTTTCTTT	CASSAGGPGLNTEAFF
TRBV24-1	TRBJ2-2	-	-	TGTGCCACCAGTTGGGGGCCCGGGGAGCTGTTTTTT	CATSWGPGELFF
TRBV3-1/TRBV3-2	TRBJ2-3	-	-	TGTGCCAGCAGCGTAGCGGCGGATACGCAGTATTTT	CASSVAADTQYF
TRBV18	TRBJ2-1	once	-	TGTGCCAGCTCACCAGATACGTTGGGGGGAGTCTTC	CASSPDTLGGVF
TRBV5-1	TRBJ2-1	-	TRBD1	TGTGCCAGCAATAAGGGGGAGAGATTGGTACAGGGGAATGAGCAGTTCTTC	CASNKGERLVQGNEQFF
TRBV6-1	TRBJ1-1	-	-	TGTGCCAGCAGTGACCCATCACAGGGCGGCGGCACTGAAGCTTTCTTT	CASSDPSQGGGTEAFF
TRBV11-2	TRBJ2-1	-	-	TGTGCCAGCAGCTTAGGGGGGCCAAATGAGCAGTTCTTC	CASSLGGPNEQFF
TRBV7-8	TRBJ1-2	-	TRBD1	TGTGCCAGCAGCTTAGGGACTTGGACAGGCGCTGAGGGTGGCTACACCTTC	CASSLGTWTGAEGGYTF
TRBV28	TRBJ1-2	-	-	TGTGCCAGCAGTTCGGTAAACTATGGCTACACCTTC	CASSSVNYGYTF
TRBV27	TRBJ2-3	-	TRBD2	TGTGCCAGCACCGAGCGGGGGGCCGACACAGATACGCAGTATTTT	CASTERGADTDTQYF